This T cell receptor (beta chain) was recorded in a study of blood T cell repertoires in COVID-19. Study summary: Nucleic acid was either cDNA or gDNA, and it came from T cells, B-cell-depleted T cells, or PBMCs.

Repertoires were generated with immunoSEQ multiplex PCR, while TCRdb's copy carries only in-frame clones and drops some. The table records around 370,000 clones, about 90% of them present only once. Seattle patient enrollment occurred during active infection, with longitudinal follow-up thereafter. The CDR3 extends over 19 amino acids. V lost 6 bases to trimming and J lost 0 bases, with 26 bases between them. Germline V gene sequence: CDR1 WSHSY, CDR2 SAAADI. The clonotype originates from a woman between 50 and 59 years old with COVID-19, enrolled during active disease. The material sequenced was peripheral blood. The chain links TRBV10-2 to TRBJ1-2; D perhaps matches TRBD1 (6 bases). CDR3 region: CASRGVVDGTLFSNYGYTF. Here the CDR3 DNA reads TGCGCCAGCAGGGGGGTGGTGGACGGGACACTTTTTTCTAACTATGGCTACACCTTC.